This T cell receptor beta chain appears in the sequencing data of a study of T cells after yellow fever vaccination. As for the study in general: Fractions low in cell number were prepared with SMART-Seq v4 Ultra Low Input. Study-wide results and caveats: Contaminating bulk clonotypes could be abundant in FACS-sorted repertoires. Although the secondary response was weaker, it peaked faster, at day 5 versus 15. Researchers noted that a small share of clonotypes showed up in both CD4 and CD8 compartments.

This CDR3 spans 17 amino acids. Germline assignment: CDR1 MNHEY and CDR2 SVGAGI. The junction had 9 bases not matched to a gene; V was cut back by 8 bases and J by 2 bases. TCRdb redid the calling of the 5' RACE reads with MiXCR, one entry per CDR3 protein. The sample has about 63,000 distinct CDR3 sequences; 7.4% are singletons. This clonotype was seen repeatedly, ten times or more. Its antigen is unknown. This specimen was CD8+ T cells sorted from PBMCs, taken 15 days after the yellow fever booster vaccination. This clonotype was sampled from a man under 40 who received the YFV17D yellow fever vaccine. The chain carries TRBV6-5 and TRBJ2-7, with 16 bases lining up with TRBD2. The CDR3 DNA reads TGTGCCAGCTCCCCGGGACTAGCGGGAGGGCCCACCTACGAGCAGTACTTC. The encoded protein is CASSPGLAGGPTYEQYF.